The clone carrying this T cell receptor (beta chain) has only one observation. Its antigen remains unknown. Random hexamers were used to reverse transcribe the RNA input (roughly 0.5 to 1 ug). A single record per CDR3 protein comes from TCRdb applying MiXCR to the immunoSEQ multiplex PCR reads. The table records about 180,000 distinct CDR3 sequences, around 94% of them present only once. V lost 5 bases and J lost 4, with 20 bases in between. The germline V gene has CDR1 SGHVS and CDR2 FQNEAQ. This CDR3 is built from 16 residues. These data originate in a study of CD8 T cells in Susac syndrome. The overall study: Within the group of sequenced Susac syndrome patients, five or six had active disease and 8 or 9 were in remission.

Study-wide findings and caveats: There was no clonal expansion in the CD4+ T cell repertoires of Susac syndrome. The study's TCR sequencing and HLA analysis covered a relatively small number of individuals, and the study acknowledged this.

Sequencing input: CD4+ T cells from PBMCs. The V call is TRBV7-8, the J call TRBJ2-5; no firm D call. The receptor was isolated from a human donor with Susac syndrome. The CDR3 spells CASSIQTPVGVETQYF. The CDR3, as DNA: TGTGCCAGCAGCATCCAAACCCCGGTTGGGGTAGAGACCCAGTACTTC.